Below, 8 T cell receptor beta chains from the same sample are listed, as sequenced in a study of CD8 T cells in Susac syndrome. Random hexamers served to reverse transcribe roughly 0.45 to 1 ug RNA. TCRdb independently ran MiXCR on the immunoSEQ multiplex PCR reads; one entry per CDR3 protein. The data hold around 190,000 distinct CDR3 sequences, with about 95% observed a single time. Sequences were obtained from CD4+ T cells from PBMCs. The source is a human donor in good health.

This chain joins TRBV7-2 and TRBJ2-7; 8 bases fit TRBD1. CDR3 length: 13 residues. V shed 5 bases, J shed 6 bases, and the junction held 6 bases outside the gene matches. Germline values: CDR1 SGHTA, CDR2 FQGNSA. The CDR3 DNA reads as TGTGCCAGCAGCAACGACAGGGGAGGCGAGCAGTACTTC. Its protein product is CASSNDRGGEQYF.

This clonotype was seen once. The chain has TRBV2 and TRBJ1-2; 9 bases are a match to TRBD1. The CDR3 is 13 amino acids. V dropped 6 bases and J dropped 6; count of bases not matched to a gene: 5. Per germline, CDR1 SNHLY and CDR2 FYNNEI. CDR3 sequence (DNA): TGTGCCAGCAGCGGGGACAGGGACCATGGCTACACCTTC. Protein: CASSGDRDHGYTF.

In nucleotides, the CDR3 is TGTGCCAGCAGCCAGTGGCTGGGCGAGCAGTACTTC. Translated: CASSQWLGEQYF. This chain uses TRBV3-1 with TRBJ2-7; D gene unclear. Trimming removed 3 bases at V and 6 bases at J, with 9 bases between. CDR1 and CDR2 (germline): LGHDT, YNNKEL (reference sequence). The CDR3 totals 12 residues.

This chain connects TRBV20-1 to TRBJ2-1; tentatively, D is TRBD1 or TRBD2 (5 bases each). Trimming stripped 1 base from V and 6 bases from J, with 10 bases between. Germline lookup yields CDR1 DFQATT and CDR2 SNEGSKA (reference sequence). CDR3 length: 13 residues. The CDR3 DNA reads TGCAGTGCTAGAGTACCGGGGCCCAATGAGCAGTTCTTC. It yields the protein CSARVPGPNEQFF.

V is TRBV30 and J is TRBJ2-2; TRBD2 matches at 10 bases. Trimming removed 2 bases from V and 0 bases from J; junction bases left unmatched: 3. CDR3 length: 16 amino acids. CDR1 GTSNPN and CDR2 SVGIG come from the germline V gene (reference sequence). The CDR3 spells CAWSRGLAPNTGELFF. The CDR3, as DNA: TGTGCCTGGAGTAGGGGACTAGCGCCGAACACCGGGGAGCTGTTTTTT.

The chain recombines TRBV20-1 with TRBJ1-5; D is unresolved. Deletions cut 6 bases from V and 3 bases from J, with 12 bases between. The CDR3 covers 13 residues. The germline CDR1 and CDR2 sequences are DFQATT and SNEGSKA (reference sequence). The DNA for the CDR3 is TGCAGTGCAAACCGGGGAAACAATCAGCCCCAGCATTTT. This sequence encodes CSANRGNNQPQHF.

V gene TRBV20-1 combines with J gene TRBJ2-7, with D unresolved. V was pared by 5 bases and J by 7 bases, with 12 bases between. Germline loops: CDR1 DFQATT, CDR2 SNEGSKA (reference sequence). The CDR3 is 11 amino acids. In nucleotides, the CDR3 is TGCAGTGCTCAACGGCCTCAGGAGCAGTACTTC. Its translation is CSAQRPQEQYF.

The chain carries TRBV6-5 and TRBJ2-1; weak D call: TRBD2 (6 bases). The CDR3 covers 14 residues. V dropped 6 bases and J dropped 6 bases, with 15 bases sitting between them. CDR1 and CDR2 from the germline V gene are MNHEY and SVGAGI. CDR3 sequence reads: CASSPRRESNEQFF. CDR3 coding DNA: TGTGCCAGCAGCCCGCGACGGGAGTCCAATGAGCAGTTCTTC.